The T cell receptor beta chain under discussion was sequenced for a study of blood T cell repertoires in COVID-19. As for the study in general: Samples representing acute and convalescent COVID-19 were sourced from the United States, Italy and Spain. The cDNA or gDNA used as material had been derived from T cells, B-cell-depleted T cells, or PBMCs.

There are 15 residues in the CDR3. Unmatched junction bases numbered 5, after V lost 0 bases and J lost 4 bases. The germline V gene has CDR1 SGDLS and CDR2 YYNGEE. Under the authors' procedure: Estimation of nucleated cell counts relied on the amplification of reference gene primers. Sequencing was performed with immunoSEQ multiplex PCR; in TCRdb, only in-frame clones are kept and a portion is missing. V and J calls and clone size are as listed in that table; D and trimming were resolved from the DNA. This table has more than 65,000 clones, 70% to 85% appearing once. This clone was picked up a small number of times.

The sequenced sample was peripheral blood. The chain joins TRBV9 to TRBJ1-2; 8 positions match TRBD1. This TCR came from a woman between 70 and 85 years old with acute or convalescent COVID-19. Here the CDR3 DNA reads TGTGCCAGCAGCGTAGGGGGACAGGCGTTCTATGGCTACACCTTC. It yields the protein CASSVGGQAFYGYTF.